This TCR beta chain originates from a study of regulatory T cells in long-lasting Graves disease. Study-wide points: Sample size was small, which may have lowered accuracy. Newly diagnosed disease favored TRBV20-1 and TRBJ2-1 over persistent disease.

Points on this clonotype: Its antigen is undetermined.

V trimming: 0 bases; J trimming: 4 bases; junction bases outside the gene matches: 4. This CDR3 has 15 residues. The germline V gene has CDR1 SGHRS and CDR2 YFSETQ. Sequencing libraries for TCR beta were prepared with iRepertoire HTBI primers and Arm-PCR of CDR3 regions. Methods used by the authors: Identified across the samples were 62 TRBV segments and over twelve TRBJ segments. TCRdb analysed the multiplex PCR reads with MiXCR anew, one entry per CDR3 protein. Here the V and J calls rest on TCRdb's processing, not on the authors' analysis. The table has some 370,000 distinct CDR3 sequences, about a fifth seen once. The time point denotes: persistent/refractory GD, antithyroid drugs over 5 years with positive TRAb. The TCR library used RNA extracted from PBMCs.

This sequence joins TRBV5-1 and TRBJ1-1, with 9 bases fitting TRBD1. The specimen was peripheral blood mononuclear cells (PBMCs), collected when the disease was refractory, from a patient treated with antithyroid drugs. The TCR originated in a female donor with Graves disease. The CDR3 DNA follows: TGCGCCAGCAGCTTGGGGGACAGGGAGGGCACTGAAGCTTTCTTT. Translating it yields CASSLGDREGTEAFF.